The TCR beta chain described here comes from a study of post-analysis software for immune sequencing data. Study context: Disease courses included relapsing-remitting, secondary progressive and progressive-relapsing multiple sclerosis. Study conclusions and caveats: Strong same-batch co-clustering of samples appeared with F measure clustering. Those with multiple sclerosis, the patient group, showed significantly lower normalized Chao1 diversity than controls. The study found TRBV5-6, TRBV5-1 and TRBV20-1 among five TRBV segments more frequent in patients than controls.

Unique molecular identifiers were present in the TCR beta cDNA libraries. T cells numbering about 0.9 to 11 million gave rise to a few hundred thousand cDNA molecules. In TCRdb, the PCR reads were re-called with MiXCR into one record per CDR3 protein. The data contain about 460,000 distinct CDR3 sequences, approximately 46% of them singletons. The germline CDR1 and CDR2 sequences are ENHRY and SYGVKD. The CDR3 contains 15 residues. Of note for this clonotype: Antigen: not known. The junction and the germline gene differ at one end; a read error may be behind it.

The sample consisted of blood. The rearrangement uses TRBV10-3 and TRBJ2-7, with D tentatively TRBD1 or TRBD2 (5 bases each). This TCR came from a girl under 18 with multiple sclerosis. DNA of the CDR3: TGTGTCATCAGACCCGGGACCGGGAACGTCTACGAGCAGTACTTC. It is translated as CVIRPGTGNVYEQYF.